Below, 22 T cell receptor beta chains from the same sample are listed, as sequenced in a study of identical twins. TCRdb reprocessed the 5' RACE reads via MiXCR and lists one record per CDR3 protein. The sample gives some 460,000 distinct CDR3 sequences, more than 13% of which show up once; 0.4% to 0.55% is in the top ten. These sequences were also reported in another study, on yellow fever vaccine responses in identical twins.

Material for sequencing was CD4+ T cells sorted from blood. The receptors derive from a young woman in good health.

In its sample, this clonotype was seen many times. The V call is TRBV3-1, the J call TRBJ2-3; D remains unclear. The germline V gene encodes CDR1 LGHDT and CDR2 YNNKEL (reference sequence). Trimming cost V 1 base and J 1 base, with 0 bases left between them. The CDR3 is made up of 12 amino acids. The CDR3 protein is CASSQGTDTQYF. CDR3 coding DNA: TGTGCCAGCAGCCAAGGCACAGATACGCAGTATTTT.

The rearrangement links TRBV6-1 to TRBJ2-1; tentative D call: TRBD1 (6 bases). Trimming removed 5 bases from V and 5 bases from J, with 19 bases in between. From germline, CDR1 is MNHNS and CDR2 SASEGT. The CDR3 length is 16 residues. The CDR3 loop reads CASSKSTGKVNNEQFF. CDR3 coding DNA: TGTGCCAGCAGTAAATCAACAGGGAAAGTTAACAATGAGCAGTTCTTC.

In this sample, this clonotype turned up a few times. This chain links TRBV10-3 with TRBJ2-1; 7 nucleotides line up with TRBD1. The CDR3 has 13 amino acids. The trim removed 10 bases at V and 2 bases at J, leaving 5 bases unmatched. Per germline, CDR1 ENHRY and CDR2 SYGVKD. The CDR3 reads CATRDRPYNEQFF. The CDR3 DNA follows: TGTGCCACCCGGGACAGACCCTACAATGAGCAGTTCTTC.

Written as DNA, the CDR3 is TGTGCCAGCAGCCTAAGATCATCACTAGCGGGGGGGCCCGGGGAGCTGTTTTTT. Translated: CASSLRSSLAGGPGELFF. The chain employs TRBV4-2 and TRBJ2-2, with TRBD2 identical over 13 bases. Germline values: CDR1 LGHNA, CDR2 YNFKEQ. This CDR3 spans 18 amino acids. V shed 4 bases, J shed 6 bases, and the junction held 11 bases outside the gene matches.

This chain uses TRBV14 with TRBJ2-3, with D uncertain. V dropped 4 bases and J dropped 5 bases, with 19 bases sitting between them. Per germline, CDR1 SGHDN and CDR2 FVKESK. This CDR3 is 16 amino acids long. The CDR3 here is CASSPPEWEVGDTQYF. The CDR3 coding sequence is TGTGCCAGCAGCCCTCCCGAGTGGGAAGTAGGAGATACGCAGTATTTT.

The chain has TRBV9 and TRBJ2-3; D is unresolved. The ends were cut back, 4 bases at V and 7 bases at J, with 7 bases in the middle. The CDR3 length is 11 residues. Per germline, CDR1 SGDLS and CDR2 YYNGEE. In DNA, the CDR3 is TGTGCCAGCAGCCCAGATTATACGCAGTATTTT. Translated: CASSPDYTQYF.

This clonotype occurred a few times. V gene TRBV9 combines with J gene TRBJ2-6; no clear D gene. Trimming removed 0 bases at V and 1 base at J, with 11 bases between. Germline V lookup: CDR1 SGDLS, CDR2 YYNGEE. This CDR3 has 17 amino acids. Here the CDR3 DNA reads TGTGCCAGCAGCGTAGGATCCGGGTGGTCTGGGGCCAACGTCCTGACTTTC. It is translated as CASSVGSGWSGANVLTF.

The chain recombines TRBV21-1 with TRBJ2-7; TRBD1 is the table's D call, not checked against the DNA. TRBV21-1 is annotated as a pseudogene. This CDR3 contains 14 residues. The DNA for the CDR3 is TGTGCCAGTGAAGACAGGGGAGTCTCCTACGAGCAGTACTTC. Amino acids: CASEDRGVSYEQYF.

This clonotype was observed at least ten times. This chain links TRBV5-1 with TRBJ2-1; 9 bases align to TRBD2. Per the germline V gene, CDR1 is SGHRS and CDR2 is YFSETQ. The J segment lost 3 bases and the V segment lost 4 bases, leaving 8 bases of the junction unmatched. The CDR3 totals 16 residues. In DNA, the CDR3 is TGCGCCAGCAGCCGCGGGAGCGGGGGGATCTACAATGAGCAGTTCTTC. Translating gives CASSRGSGGIYNEQFF.

The V call is TRBV9, the J call TRBJ2-2; 7 nucleotides agree with TRBD2. The junction had 19 bases not matched to a gene; V was cut back by 4 bases and J by 1 base. Germline V CDR1 and CDR2: SGDLS, YYNGEE. The length of the CDR3 is 20 residues. In DNA, the CDR3 is TGTGCCAGCAGCCCCAATAGGCGCGGGAGACCGGATATGAACACCGGGGAGCTGTTTTTT. This translates into CASSPNRRGRPDMNTGELFF.

The chain combines TRBV3-1 with TRBJ2-4, with TRBD2 matching 8 bases. The CDR3 is 19 residues long. The junction had 12 bases not matched to a gene; V was cut back by 1 base and J by 1 base. Germline V gene lookup returns CDR1 LGHDT and CDR2 YNNKEL (reference sequence). This CDR3 is CASSQAPSSGFFAKNIQYF. In DNA form, the CDR3 reads TGTGCCAGCAGCCAAGCCCCATCTAGCGGGTTTTTCGCCAAAAACATTCAGTACTTC. The complete variable domain, with remaining parts taken from reference TRBV3-1 and TRBJ2-4, reads DTAVSQTPKYLVTQMGNDKSIKCEQNLGHDTMYWYKQDSKKFLKIMFSYNNKELIINETVPNRFSPKSPDKAHLNLHINSLELGDSAVYFCASSQAPSSGFFAKNIQYFGAGTRLSVL.

This clonotype occurred many times. The genes are TRBV6-6 and TRBJ1-2; tentative D call: TRBD1 (6 bases). With 9 bases removed from V and 5 bases from J, the gap between germline ends came to 16 bases. This CDR3 has 13 residues. Germline V lookup: CDR1 MNHNY, CDR2 SVGAGI (reference sequence). As DNA, the CDR3 is TGTGCCAGTAGGGGGGGGAGGGAGTATGGCTACACCTTC. It specifies CASRGGREYGYTF.

The V and J genes are TRBV7-9 and TRBJ2-2, with D unclear. CDR1 is SEHNR and CDR2 is FQNEAQ in the germline V gene (reference sequence). V lost 1 base and J 5 bases, leaving 11 bases between the germline ends. This CDR3 spans 15 amino acids. The CDR3 reads CASSLGATLTGELFF. DNA of the CDR3: TGTGCCAGCAGCTTAGGAGCTACCTTGACCGGGGAGCTGTTTTTT.

This clonotype was observed a few times. The J gene is TRBJ2-7, the V gene TRBV12-3 or TRBV12-4; maybe TRBD1 (6 bases). This CDR3 contains 13 residues. The V end was cut by 6 bases, the J end by 2 bases, with 11 bases between. CDR3 sequence reads: CASSQGFTYEQYF. In DNA form, the CDR3 reads TGTGCCAGCAGCCAGGGGTTTACCTACGAGCAGTACTTC.

The chain joins TRBV2 to TRBJ2-1, with D possibly matching TRBD1 (7 bases). The CDR3 consists of 15 residues. Germline V gene sequence: CDR1 SNHLY, CDR2 FYNNEI. Trimming pared 10 bases from V and 1 base from J, leaving 17 bases between. The CDR3 loop reads CATTRNRGSYNEQFF. The CDR3 bases are TGTGCCACGACTAGGAACAGGGGATCCTACAATGAGCAGTTCTTC.

The chain couples TRBV27 to TRBJ2-1; D gene uncertain. The CDR3 spans 13 residues. The V end lost 3 bases, the J end lost 6 bases, and 9 bases lay between the germline ends. Germline V gene sequence: CDR1 MNHEY, CDR2 SMNVEV (reference sequence). Here the CDR3 reads CASSFADLNEQFF. As DNA, the CDR3 is TGTGCCAGCAGTTTCGCCGACCTCAATGAGCAGTTCTTC.

DNA of the CDR3: TGCAGTGCTACTCGAAACAGGGCCTACGAGCAGTACTTC. Amino acids: CSATRNRAYEQYF. V is TRBV20-1 and J is TRBJ2-7, with D maybe TRBD1 (6 bases). The CDR3 has 13 residues. Germline V gene data show CDR1 as DFQATT and CDR2 as SNEGSKA (reference sequence). Between the trimmed V and J ends, which lost 4 bases and 2 bases, there was a span of 12 bases.

The chain couples TRBV6-1 to TRBJ2-1; the match to TRBD2 covers 11 bases. J was trimmed by 2 bases and V by 7 bases; bases with no gene match: 4. This CDR3 is built from 15 residues. Germline values: CDR1 MNHNS, CDR2 SASEGT. The CDR3 region has the DNA TGTGCCAGCAACGTAGCGGGGGGGCCCTACAATGAGCAGTTCTTC. This gives the protein CASNVAGGPYNEQFF.

This clonotype was picked up a small number of times. V usage is TRBV29-1 and J usage is TRBJ2-3, with D possibly TRBD1 on 6 matching bases. The V end was cut by 7 bases, the J end by 4 bases, with 18 bases between. CDR1 and CDR2 from the germline V gene are SQVTM and ANQGSEA. This CDR3 comprises 14 residues. The CDR3 DNA reads TGCAGCGCAAGCAGGGACATGTCGGCAGATACGCAGTATTTT. Residues: CSASRDMSADTQYF.

The sample holds a few counts of this clonotype. The rearrangement uses TRBV12-3 or TRBV12-4 and TRBJ2-5; 8 bases agree with TRBD2. V was clipped by 6 bases and J by 5 bases; unmatched bases: 8. The CDR3 loop spans 14 amino acids. This CDR3 is CASSKGLAAETQYF. Here the CDR3 DNA reads TGTGCCAGCAGCAAAGGACTAGCTGCGGAGACCCAGTACTTC.

This chain uses TRBV9 with TRBJ1-6; the match to TRBD1 covers 8 bases. This CDR3 comprises 17 residues. Germline CDR1 SGDLS, CDR2 YYNGEE. After removal of 0 bases from V and 1 base from J, the junction contained 3 bases not matched to a gene. The CDR3 nucleotides read TGTGCCAGCAGCGTAGCAGACAGGGGTTCCTATAATTCACCCCTCCACTTT. This sequence encodes CASSVADRGSYNSPLHF.

This clonotype was picked up a small number of times. The rearrangement joins TRBV28 to TRBJ2-1; 8 nucleotides line up with TRBD2. The germline V gene has CDR1 MDHEN and CDR2 SYDVKM. V gave up 6 bases and J gave up 5 bases; unmatched junction bases: 9. This CDR3 spans 15 amino acids. Here the CDR3 DNA reads TGTGCCAGCAGCCCAAGACTAGCGAACCACAATGAGCAGTTCTTC. Translation gives CASSPRLANHNEQFF.